The next 18 T cell receptor beta chains were all read from a single sample in a study of cytomegalovirus exposure and HLA in healthy donors. Only in-frame clones appear in the TCRdb table, and some are missing; sequencing was by immunoSEQ multiplex PCR. The sample includes roughly 86,000 clones, around 96% seen only once; the top ten take about 1.6%. The sample comprised PBMCs. The receptors were sampled from a young man in good health and CMV-seropositive.

This clone was observed a handful of times. V is TRBV10-3 and J is TRBJ1-2, with 8 positions matching TRBD1. The CDR3 contains 15 residues. J lost 4 bases, V lost 4 bases, and 8 bases had no gene match. The germline V gene has CDR1 ENHRY and CDR2 SYGVKD. CDR3 coding DNA: TGTGCCATCAGTGCCGGACAGGGTACCTCCTATGGCTACACCTTC. It translates to CAISAGQGTSYGYTF.

J is TRBJ2-7 and V is TRBV7-9; the D gene is possibly TRBD1 (6 bases). Germline V gene lookup returns CDR1 SEHNR and CDR2 FQNEAQ (reference sequence). Trimming cost V 5 bases and J 7 bases, with 15 bases left between them. CDR3 length: 13 amino acids. CDR3 DNA sequence: TGTGCCAGCAGCCTCGGGACAACCCTGGAGCAGTACTTC. Translated: CASSLGTTLEQYF.

The chain couples TRBV29-1 to TRBJ2-6; D is uncertain. The CDR3 totals 14 residues. Between the trimmed V and J ends, which lost 4 bases and 4 bases, there was a span of 11 bases. Germline loops: CDR1 SQVTM, CDR2 ANQGSEA. The CDR3 DNA reads TGCAGCGTTGGTCACGAGACAGGGGCCAACGTCCTGACTTTC. Amino acids: CSVGHETGANVLTF.

The chain uses TRBV25-1 and TRBJ1-1; 8 bases agree with TRBD1. Germline CDR1 and CDR2: MGHDK and SYGVNS. V dropped 6 bases and J dropped 10; count of bases not matched to a gene: 4. The CDR3 totals 11 residues. CDR3 bases: TGTGCCAGCAGGCTACAGGGGGGAGCTTTCTTT. Translated: CASRLQGGAFF.

The rearrangement joins TRBV19 to TRBJ2-1; 8 bases are shared with TRBD2. V trimming: 5 bases; J trimming: 7 bases; junction bases outside the gene matches: 16. This CDR3 has 17 amino acids. Germline V gene data show CDR1 as LNHDA and CDR2 as SQIVND (reference sequence). CDR3 residues: CASSLTAGAGGWNEQFF. The DNA of the CDR3 is TGTGCCAGTAGTTTAACGGCGGGCGCGGGAGGCTGGAATGAGCAGTTCTTC.

J is TRBJ2-5 and V is TRBV6-1; TRBD2 agrees at 8 bases. The CDR3 totals 18 residues. Trimming at V came to 2 bases and at J to 2 bases, leaving 13 bases not matched to a gene. Germline CDR1 and CDR2: MNHNS and SASEGT. This CDR3 is CASSEFWVSGNNQETQYF. The CDR3 nucleotides read TGTGCCAGCAGTGAATTTTGGGTTAGCGGGAATAATCAAGAGACCCAGTACTTC.

The chain is built from TRBV10-1 and TRBJ2-2; TRBD2 agrees at 7 bases. This CDR3 region has 16 residues. V shed 5 bases and J 7 bases; nucleotides not matched to a gene: 13. Germline CDR1 is WNHNN and CDR2 is SYGVQD (reference sequence). The CDR3 protein is CASSSYLAGRGGELFF. The CDR3 DNA sequence: TGCGCCAGCAGTTCTTACTTAGCGGGTCGAGGCGGGGAGCTGTTTTTT.

This clone appeared a single time. The chain has TRBV5-1 and TRBJ2-7; the D is unclear. The CDR3 spans 14 residues. Looked up from germline, CDR1 is SGHRS and CDR2 is YFSETQ. The V and J ends lost 0 bases and 0 bases respectively, with 7 bases between them. The CDR3 nucleotides read TGCGCCAGCAGCTTGGGATTCGGCTCCTACGAGCAGTACTTC. The encoded protein is CASSLGFGSYEQYF.

The V and J genes are TRBV6-5 and TRBJ2-7; 12 bases line up with TRBD2. CDR1 MNHEY and CDR2 SVGAGI come from the germline V gene. V lost 0 bases to trimming and J lost 5 bases; unmatched junction nucleotides: 5. The length of the CDR3 is 16 residues. CDR3: CASSYSTSGGQDEQYF. The CDR3 region has the DNA TGTGCCAGCAGTTACTCGACTAGCGGGGGCCAAGACGAGCAGTACTTC.

This rearrangement joins TRBV19 to TRBJ2-3, with D possibly being TRBD1 (6 bases). V gave up 3 bases and J gave up 1 base, with 11 bases separating them. Per the germline V gene, CDR1 is LNHDA and CDR2 is SQIVND (reference sequence). This CDR3 contains 15 residues. The CDR3 here is CASSISQGRTDTQYF. Written as DNA, the CDR3 is TGTGCCAGTAGTATTTCACAGGGACGCACAGATACGCAGTATTTT.

The chain is built from TRBV6-6 and TRBJ1-2; maybe TRBD1 (5 bases). Trimming took off 5 bases at V and 5 bases at J, with 12 bases between the two ends. The CDR3 runs 13 residues. Per the germline V gene, CDR1 is MNHNY and CDR2 is SVGAGI (reference sequence). CDR3 bases: TGTGCCAGCAGTACGGGGGGGGTGTATGGCTACACCTTC. Translating it yields CASSTGGVYGYTF.

This rearrangement joins TRBV2 to TRBJ1-2, with D perhaps matching TRBD1 (6 bases). The V and J ends lost 4 bases and 8 bases respectively, with 17 bases between them. The CDR3 covers 14 residues. In germline, CDR1 is SNHLY, CDR2 FYNNEI. Here the CDR3 DNA reads TGTGCCAGCAGTGCCGAGGGGGATATGAAAGGCTACACCTTC. It specifies CASSAEGDMKGYTF. Full variable domain (outside the CDR3, taken from reference TRBV2 and TRBJ1-2): EPEVTQTPSHQVTQMGQEVILRCVPISNHLYFYWYRQILGQKVEFLVSFYNNEISEKSEIFDDQFSVERPDGSNFTLKIRSTKLEDSAMYFCASSAEGDMKGYTFGSGTRLTVV.

The chain couples TRBV7-2 to TRBJ2-4, with D tentatively TRBD1 (5 bases). CDR3 size: 13 residues. Trimming pared 1 base from V and 6 bases from J, leaving 7 bases between. CDR1 and CDR2 from the germline V gene are SGHTA and FQGNSA. CDR3 protein: CASSLETVNIQYF. CDR3 nucleotides: TGTGCCAGCAGCTTAGAGACAGTAAACATTCAGTACTTC.

As for this clone: At the DNA level, this CDR3 is encoded by other sequences in the same sample as well. This chain uses TRBV27 with TRBJ2-1; 9 nucleotides agree with TRBD2. V lost 6 bases, J lost 9 bases, and 6 bases stayed unmatched. The germline V gene encodes CDR1 MNHEY and CDR2 SMNVEV (reference sequence). The CDR3 has 13 amino acids. The CDR3 loop is CASSLSGSGEQFF. In nucleotides, the CDR3 is TGTGCCAGCAGCCTTAGCGGGAGTGGTGAGCAGTTCTTC.

This clone showed up just once. V is TRBV5-4 and J is TRBJ2-5; D gene ambiguous. Between the trimmed V and J ends, which lost 0 bases and 0 bases, there was a span of 3 bases. The CDR3 is made up of 13 amino acids. Looked up from germline, CDR1 is SGHNT and CDR2 is YYREEE (reference sequence). CDR3 DNA sequence: TGTGCCAGCAGCTTGGCCAACCAAGAGACCCAGTACTTC. Translating gives CASSLANQETQYF. Combining the CDR3 with reference TRBV5-4 and TRBJ2-5 gives the whole variable domain ETGVTQSPTHLIKTRGQQVTLRCSSQSGHNTVSWYQQALGQGPQFIFQYYREEENGRGNFPPRFSGLQFPNYSSELNVNALELDDSALYLCASSLANQETQYFGPGTRLLVL.

The CDR3 bases are TGTGCCAGCAATTGGGACAGGGGAGGGACTGAAGCTTTCTTT. It translates to CASNWDRGGTEAFF. The V gene is TRBV5-6, the J gene TRBJ1-1; 10 bases are a match to TRBD1. The trim removed 6 bases at V and 5 bases at J, leaving 7 bases unmatched. The CDR3 spans 14 residues. The germline V gene encodes CDR1 SGHDT and CDR2 YYEEEE.

Only one count was recorded for this clone. The chain couples TRBV5-6 to TRBJ2-1; TRBD2 matches 11 bases. V lost 2 bases and J lost 3; bases outside the gene matches: 1. The CDR3 contains 15 residues. In germline, CDR1 is SGHDT, CDR2 YYEEEE. The CDR3 sequence is CASSFTSGSYNEQFF. CDR3 DNA: TGTGCCAGCAGCTTCACTAGCGGGAGCTACAATGAGCAGTTCTTC. Full variable domain (outside the CDR3, taken from reference TRBV5-6 and TRBJ2-1): DAGVTQSPTHLIKTRGQQVTLRCSPKSGHDTVSWYQQALGQGPQFIFQYYEEEERQRGNFPDRFSGHQFPNYSSELNVNALLLGDSALYLCASSFTSGSYNEQFFGPGTRLTVL.

V is TRBV5-1 and J is TRBJ1-1; D may be TRBD1 (5 bases). The CDR3 extends over 14 amino acids. V was clipped by 2 bases and J by 2 bases, with 10 bases between them. CDR1 is SGHRS and CDR2 is YFSETQ in the germline V gene. The CDR3 DNA is TGCGCCAGCAGCTTTGGGGGGGGTAACACTGAAGCTTTCTTT. This sequence encodes CASSFGGGNTEAFF. Drawing the rest from reference TRBV5-1 and TRBJ1-1, the complete variable domain is KAGVTQTPRYLIKTRGQQVTLSCSPISGHRSVSWYQQTPGQGLQFLFEYFSETQRNKGNFPGRFSGRQFSNSRSEMNVSTLELGDSALYLCASSFGGGNTEAFFGQGTRLTVV.